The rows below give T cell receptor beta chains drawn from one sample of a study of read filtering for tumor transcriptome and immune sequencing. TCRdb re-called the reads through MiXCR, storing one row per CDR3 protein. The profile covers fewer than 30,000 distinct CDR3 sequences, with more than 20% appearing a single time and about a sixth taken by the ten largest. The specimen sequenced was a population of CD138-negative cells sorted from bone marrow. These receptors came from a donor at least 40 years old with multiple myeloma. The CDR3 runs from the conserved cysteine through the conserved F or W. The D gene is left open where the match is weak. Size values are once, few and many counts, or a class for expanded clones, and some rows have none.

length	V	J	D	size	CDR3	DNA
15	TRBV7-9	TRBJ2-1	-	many	CASNPVISAYNEQFF	TGTGCCAGCAACCCCGTGATTAGCGCGTACAATGAGCAGTTCTTC
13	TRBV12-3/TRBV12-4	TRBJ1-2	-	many	CASSSTGNYGYTF	TGTGCCAGCAGTTCCACAGGGAACTATGGCTACACCTTC
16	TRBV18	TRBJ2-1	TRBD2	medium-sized	CASSPLAASSYNEQFF	TGTGCCAGCTCACCTCTAGCGGCGAGCTCCTACAATGAGCAGTTCTTC
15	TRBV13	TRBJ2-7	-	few	CASSLKPESSYEQYF	TGTGCCAGCAGCTTAAAACCGGAGAGCTCCTACGAGCAGTACTTC
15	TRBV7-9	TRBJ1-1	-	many	CASSPKLAGNTEAFF	TGTGCCAGCAGCCCCAAATTGGCGGGGAACACTGAAGCTTTCTTT
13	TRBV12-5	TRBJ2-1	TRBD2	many	CASGLAGVNEQFF	TGTGCCTCGGGACTAGCGGGAGTCAATGAGCAGTTCTTC
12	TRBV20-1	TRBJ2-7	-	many	CSVLVGSYEQYF	TGCAGTGTTCTGGTGGGGTCCTACGAGCAGTACTTC
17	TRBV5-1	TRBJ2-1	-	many	CASSRTPSSYSYNEQFF	TGCGCCAGCAGCCGCACTCCCTCTAGTTACTCCTACAATGAGCAGTTCTTC
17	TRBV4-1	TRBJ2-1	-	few	CASSQDRARGSYNEQFF	TGCGCCAGCAGCCAAGATAGGGCCAGGGGCTCCTACAATGAGCAGTTCTTC
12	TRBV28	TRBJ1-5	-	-	CACRGSNQPQRF	TGTGCCTGCAGGGGTAGCAATCAGCCCCAGCGTTTT
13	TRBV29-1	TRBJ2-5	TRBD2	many	CSVDAGALETQYF	TGCAGCGTTGACGCGGGAGCCCTTGAGACCCAGTACTTC
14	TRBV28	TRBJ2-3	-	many	CASSFLAGTDTQYF	TGTGCCAGCAGTTTCTTAGCGGGCACAGATACGCAGTATTTT
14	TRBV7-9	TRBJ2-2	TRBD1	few	CASGGQGITGELFF	TGTGCCAGCGGGGGACAGGGGATCACCGGGGAGCTGTTTTTT
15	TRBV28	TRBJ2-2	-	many	CASSLRDENTGELFF	TGTGCCAGCAGTTTAAGGGATGAGAACACCGGGGAGCTGTTTTTT
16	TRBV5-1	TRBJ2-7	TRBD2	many	CASSFVTSGSGYEQYF	TGCGCCAGCAGCTTCGTGACTAGCGGGAGTGGTTACGAGCAGTACTTC
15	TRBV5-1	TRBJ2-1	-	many	CASSLEVAVYTEQFF	TGCGCCAGCAGCTTGGAGGTAGCGGTCTACACTGAGCAGTTCTTC
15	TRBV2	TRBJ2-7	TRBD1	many	CASLRDSLTNYEQYF	TGTGCCAGCCTTAGGGACAGCCTTACAAACTACGAGCAGTACTTC
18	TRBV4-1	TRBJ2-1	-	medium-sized	CASSQDQIDPDSYNEQFF	TGTGCCAGCAGCCAAGATCAAATTGATCCGGACTCCTACAATGAGCAGTTCTTC
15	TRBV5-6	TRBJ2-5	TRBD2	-	CASSLTSGRKETQHF	TGTGCCAGCAGCCTGACTAGCGGGAGGAAAGAGACCCAGCACTTC
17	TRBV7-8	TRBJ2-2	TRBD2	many	CASSLVSSGVNTGELFF	TGTGCCAGCAGCTTAGTCTCTAGCGGGGTGAACACCGGGGAGCTGTTTTTT
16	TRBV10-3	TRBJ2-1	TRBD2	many	CAISVGLAGVQDEQFF	TGTGCCATCAGTGTTGGGCTAGCGGGAGTGCAAGATGAGCAGTTCTTC
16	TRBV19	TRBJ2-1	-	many	CASSIKTPKRVNEQFF	TGTGCCAGTTCTATCAAGACACCCAAACGAGTCAATGAGCAGTTCTTC
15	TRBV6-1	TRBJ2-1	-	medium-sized	CASSGAGLSYNEQFF	TGTGCCAGCAGTGGGGCAGGACTATCCTACAATGAGCAGTTCTTC
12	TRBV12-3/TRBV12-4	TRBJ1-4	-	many	CATRMANEKLFF	TGTGCCACCCGAATGGCTAATGAAAAACTGTTTTTT
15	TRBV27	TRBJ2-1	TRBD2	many	CASSGTGTSYNEQFF	TGTGCCAGCAGTGGAACCGGGACTAGTTACAATGAGCAGTTCTTC
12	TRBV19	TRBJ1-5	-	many	CASSMISQPQHF	TGTGCCAGTAGTATGATTAGTCAGCCCCAGCATTTT
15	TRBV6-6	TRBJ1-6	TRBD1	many	CASSPGTGGNSPLHF	TGTGCCAGCAGTCCTGGGACAGGAGGCAATTCACCCCTCCACTTT
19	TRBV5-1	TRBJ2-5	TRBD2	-	CASSPNARRLAGHQETQYF	TGCGCCAGCAGCCCAAACGCCCGCCGACTAGCGGGCCACCAAGAGACCCAGTACTTC
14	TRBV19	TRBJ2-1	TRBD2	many	CASIPAGAGNEQFF	TGTGCCAGTATCCCAGCGGGAGCGGGTAATGAGCAGTTCTTC
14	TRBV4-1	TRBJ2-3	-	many	CASSPSSLGDTQYF	TGCGCCAGCAGCCCCTCTAGCTTGGGAGATACGCAGTATTTT
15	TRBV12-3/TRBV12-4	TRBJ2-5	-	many	CASSLYQAGQETQYF	TGTGCCAGCAGTTTGTATCAGGCGGGACAAGAGACCCAGTACTTC
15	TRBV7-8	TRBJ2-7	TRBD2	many	CASSLEGLAVNEQYF	TGTGCCAGCAGCTTAGAGGGACTAGCGGTAAACGAGCAGTACTTC
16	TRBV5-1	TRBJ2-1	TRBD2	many	CASSLSGTSGYNEQFF	TGCGCCAGCAGCTTAAGTGGGACTAGCGGCTACAATGAGCAGTTCTTC
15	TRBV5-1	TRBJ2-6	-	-	CASSLDGSGANALTF	TGCGCCAGCAGCTTGGATGGCTCTGGGGCTAACGCCCTGACTTTC
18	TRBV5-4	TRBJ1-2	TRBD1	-	CASSPEPGQGARGYGYTF	TGTGCCAGCAGCCCGGAACCGGGACAGGGGGCGCGGGGCTATGGCTACACCTTC
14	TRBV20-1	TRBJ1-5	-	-	CSARADTSNQPQHF	TGCAGTGCTAGGGCGGACACTAGCAATCAGCCCCAGCATTTT
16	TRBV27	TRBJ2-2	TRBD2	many	CASSATSGSPAGELFF	TGTGCCAGCAGTGCCACTAGCGGGAGCCCGGCCGGGGAGCTGTTTTTT
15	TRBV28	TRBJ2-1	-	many	CASSAYYPSYNEQFF	TGTGCCAGCAGTGCCTACTATCCCTCCTACAATGAGCAGTTCTTC
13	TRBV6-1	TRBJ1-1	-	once	CASSRSGVYEQHF	TGTGCCAGCAGTAGATCCGGGGTGTACGAGCAGCACTTT
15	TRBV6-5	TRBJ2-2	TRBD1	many	CASSFRTGGTGELFF	TGTGCCAGCAGTTTCAGGACAGGGGGGACCGGGGAGCTGTTTTTT
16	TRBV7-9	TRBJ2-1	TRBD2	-	CASRGTSGPTYNEQFF	TGTGCCAGCAGAGGGACTAGCGGGCCTACCTACAATGAGCAGTTCTTC
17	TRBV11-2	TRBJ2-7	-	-	CASSLPPRTIGRAEQYF	TGTGCCAGCAGCTTACCCCCCCGGACTATCGGACGAGCCGAGCAGTACTTC
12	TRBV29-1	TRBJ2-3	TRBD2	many	CSAGLAVDTQYF	TGCAGCGCTGGACTAGCGGTAGATACGCAGTATTTT
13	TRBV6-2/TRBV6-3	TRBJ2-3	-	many	CASSSSYTDTQYF	TGTGCCAGCAGTTCGAGCTACACAGATACGCAGTATTTT
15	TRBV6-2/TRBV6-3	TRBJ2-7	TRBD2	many	CASSYPGLAYYEQYF	TGTGCCAGCAGCTACCCGGGACTAGCTTACTACGAGCAGTACTTC
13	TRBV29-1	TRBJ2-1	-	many	CSANRDSYNEQFF	TGCAGCGCCAACCGGGACTCCTACAATGAGCAGTTCTTC
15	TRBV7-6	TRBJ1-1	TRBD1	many	CASSLWTGASTEAFF	TGTGCCAGCAGCTTATGGACAGGGGCGAGCACTGAAGCTTTCTTT
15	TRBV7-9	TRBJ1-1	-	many	CASSLIPPGDTEAFF	TGTGCCAGCAGCTTAATCCCTCCGGGGGACACTGAAGCTTTCTTT